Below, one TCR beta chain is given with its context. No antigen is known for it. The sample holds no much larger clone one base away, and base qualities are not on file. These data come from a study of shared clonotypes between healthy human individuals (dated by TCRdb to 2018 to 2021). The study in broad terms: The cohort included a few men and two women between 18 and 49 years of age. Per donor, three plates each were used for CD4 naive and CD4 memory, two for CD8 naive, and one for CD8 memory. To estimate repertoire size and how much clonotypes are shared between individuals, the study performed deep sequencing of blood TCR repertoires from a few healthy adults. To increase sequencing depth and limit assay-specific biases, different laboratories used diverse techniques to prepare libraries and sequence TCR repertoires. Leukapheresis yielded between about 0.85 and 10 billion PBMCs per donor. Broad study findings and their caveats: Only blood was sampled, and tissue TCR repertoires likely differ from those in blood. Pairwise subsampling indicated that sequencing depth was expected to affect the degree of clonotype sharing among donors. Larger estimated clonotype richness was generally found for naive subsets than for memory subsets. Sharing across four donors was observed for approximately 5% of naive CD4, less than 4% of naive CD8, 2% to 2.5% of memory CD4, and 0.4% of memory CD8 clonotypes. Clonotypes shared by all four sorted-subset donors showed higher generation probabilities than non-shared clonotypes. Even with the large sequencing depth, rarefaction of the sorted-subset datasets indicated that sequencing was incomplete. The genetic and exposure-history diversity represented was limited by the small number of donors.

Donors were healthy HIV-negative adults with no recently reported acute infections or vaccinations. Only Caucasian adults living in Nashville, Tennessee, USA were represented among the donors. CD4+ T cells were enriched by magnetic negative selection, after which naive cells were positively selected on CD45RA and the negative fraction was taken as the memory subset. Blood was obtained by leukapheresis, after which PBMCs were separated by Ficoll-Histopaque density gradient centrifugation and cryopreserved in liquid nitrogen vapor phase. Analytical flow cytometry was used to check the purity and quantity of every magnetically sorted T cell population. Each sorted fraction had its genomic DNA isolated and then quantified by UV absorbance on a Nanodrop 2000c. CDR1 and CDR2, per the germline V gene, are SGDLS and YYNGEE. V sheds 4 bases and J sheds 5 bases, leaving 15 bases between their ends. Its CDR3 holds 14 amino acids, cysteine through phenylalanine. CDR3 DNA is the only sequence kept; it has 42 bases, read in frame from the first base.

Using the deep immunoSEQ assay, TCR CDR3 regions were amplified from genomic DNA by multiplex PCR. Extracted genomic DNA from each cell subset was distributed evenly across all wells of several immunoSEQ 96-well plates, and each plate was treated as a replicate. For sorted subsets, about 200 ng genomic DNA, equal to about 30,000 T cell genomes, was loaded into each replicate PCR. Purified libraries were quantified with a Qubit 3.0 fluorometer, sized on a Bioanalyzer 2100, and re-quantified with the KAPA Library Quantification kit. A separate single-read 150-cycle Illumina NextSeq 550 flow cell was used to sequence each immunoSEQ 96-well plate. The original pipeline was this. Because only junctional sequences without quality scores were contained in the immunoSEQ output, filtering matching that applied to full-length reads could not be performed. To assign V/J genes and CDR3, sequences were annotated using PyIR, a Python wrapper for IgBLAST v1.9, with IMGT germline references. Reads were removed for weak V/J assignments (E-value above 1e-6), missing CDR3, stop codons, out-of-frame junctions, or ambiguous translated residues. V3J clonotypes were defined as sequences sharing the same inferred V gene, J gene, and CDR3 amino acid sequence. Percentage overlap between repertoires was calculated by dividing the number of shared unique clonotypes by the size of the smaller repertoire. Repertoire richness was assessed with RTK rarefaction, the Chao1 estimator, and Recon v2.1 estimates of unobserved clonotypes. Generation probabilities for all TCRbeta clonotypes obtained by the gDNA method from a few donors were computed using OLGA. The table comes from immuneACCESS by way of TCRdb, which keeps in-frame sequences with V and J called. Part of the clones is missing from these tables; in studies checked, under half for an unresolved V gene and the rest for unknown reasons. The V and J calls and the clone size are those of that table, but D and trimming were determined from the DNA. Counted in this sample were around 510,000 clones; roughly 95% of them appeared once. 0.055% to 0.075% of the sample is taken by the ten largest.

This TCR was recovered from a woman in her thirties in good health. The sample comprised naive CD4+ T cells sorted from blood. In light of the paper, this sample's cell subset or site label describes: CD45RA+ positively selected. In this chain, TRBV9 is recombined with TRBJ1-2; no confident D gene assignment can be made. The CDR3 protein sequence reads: CASSPPGVDYGYTF. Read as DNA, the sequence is TGTGCCAGCAGCCCCCCTGGGGTCGATTATGGCTACACCTTC.